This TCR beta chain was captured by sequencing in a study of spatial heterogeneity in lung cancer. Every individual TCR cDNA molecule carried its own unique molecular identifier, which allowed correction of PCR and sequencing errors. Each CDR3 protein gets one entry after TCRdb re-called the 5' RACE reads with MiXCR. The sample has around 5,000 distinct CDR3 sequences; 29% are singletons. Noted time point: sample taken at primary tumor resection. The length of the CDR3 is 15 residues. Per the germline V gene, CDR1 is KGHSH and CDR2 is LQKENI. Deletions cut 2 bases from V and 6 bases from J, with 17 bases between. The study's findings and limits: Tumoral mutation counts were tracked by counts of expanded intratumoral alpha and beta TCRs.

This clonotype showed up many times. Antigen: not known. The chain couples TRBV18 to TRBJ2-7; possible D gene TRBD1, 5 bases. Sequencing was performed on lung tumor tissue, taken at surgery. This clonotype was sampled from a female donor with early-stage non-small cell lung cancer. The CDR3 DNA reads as TGTGCCAGCTCACCAGGGGCCAACACCCCTGGCGAGCAGTACTTC. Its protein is CASSPGANTPGEQYF.